This TCR beta chain originates from a study of breast tumors, draining lymph nodes, adjacent tissues. CDR1 KGHSH and CDR2 LQKENI come from the germline V gene. Trimming stripped 6 bases from V and 2 bases from J, with 22 bases between. The CDR3 is made up of 18 amino acids. TCRdb used MiXCR to reprocess the multiplex PCR reads, holding one entry per CDR3 protein. Of about 21,000 distinct CDR3 sequences in the sample, about 50% are singletons; the top ten hold roughly 8%. Ten or more counts support this clonotype. As yet, its antigen is unknown. Study results and limitations: The lymph node origin of tumor T cells was framed as consistent with a hypothesis, not demonstrated. Tumors had less TCR diversity than lymph nodes, more than nontumor tissue. Luminal-like breast cancer showed significantly greater tumor-nontumor repertoire similarity than basal-like breast cancer did.

V and J are TRBV18 and TRBJ2-2; possibly TRBD2 for D (6 bases). The TCR comes from a female donor with breast cancer. Some clones in this sample may be carry-over from other donors' samples. Material: breast tumor tissue. CDR3 sequence (DNA): TGTGCCAGCTCCCGAGCGCTTCTAGCGTTTACTAACACCGGGGAGCTGTTTTTT. Translated: CASSRALLAFTNTGELFF. The complete variable domain, with remaining parts taken from reference TRBV18 and TRBJ2-2, reads NAGVMQNPRHLVRRRGQEARLRCSPMKGHSHVYWYRQLPEEGLKFMVYLQKENIIDESGMPKERFSAEFPKEGPSILRIQQVVRGDSAAYFCASSRALLAFTNTGELFFGEGSRLTVL.